Shown below are 25 T cell receptor beta chains from a single sample sequenced in a study of long-term antiretroviral therapy in people with HIV. Survey-level immunoSEQ v3.0 assays were run. Produced via immunoSEQ multiplex PCR; TCRdb's table is partial and in-frame only. Among some 35,000 clones, roughly 74% were seen once, and the ten largest hold around 3.5%. Sequences were derived from unsorted PBMCs, sampled 3 years after starting antiretroviral therapy. Receptors were obtained from a man in his fifties with HIV.

CDR3 protein: CASSRDSTEAFF. CDR3 coding DNA: TGTGCCAGCAGCCGGGACAGCACTGAAGCTTTCTTT. The chain carries TRBV6-5 and TRBJ1-1; 7 nucleotides match TRBD1. CDR3 length: 12 residues. From germline, CDR1 is MNHEY and CDR2 SVGAGI. V lost 6 bases to trimming and J lost 4 bases; unmatched junction nucleotides: 2.

The chain is built from TRBV28 and TRBJ1-2; D ambiguous. This CDR3 is 14 amino acids long. Germline CDR1 is MDHEN and CDR2 is SYDVKM. Trimming pared 6 bases from V and 4 bases from J, leaving 15 bases between. CDR3 protein: CASRLAGKIYGYTF. As DNA, the CDR3 is TGTGCCAGCAGGCTGGCCGGAAAAATCTATGGCTACACCTTC.

This chain joins TRBV5-6 and TRBJ2-2; 8 bases match TRBD2. With 0 bases clipped from V and 4 bases from J, the junction kept 5 bases outside the gene matches. Germline values: CDR1 SGHDT, CDR2 YYEEEE. This CDR3 has 16 amino acids. In nucleotides, the CDR3 is TGTGCCAGCAGCTTGGTCGGGGGGGCCTCCACCGGGGAGCTGTTTTTT. Its translation: CASSLVGGASTGELFF.

This clone was observed once. The V and J genes are TRBV7-2 and TRBJ2-2, with 9 bases fitting TRBD1. The CDR3 covers 16 residues. CDR1 is SGHTA and CDR2 is FQGNSA in the germline V gene. V was pared by 5 bases and J by 1 base, with 5 bases of the junction left unmatched. CDR3 sequence: CASSQTGGGNTGELFF. The CDR3 DNA follows: TGTGCCAGCAGCCAAACAGGGGGCGGGAACACCGGGGAGCTGTTTTTT.

This clone has a handful of counts. This chain's CDR3 is CASSLHGTGMNEQFF. Here the CDR3 DNA reads TGCGCCAGCAGCTTGCACGGGACAGGGATGAATGAGCAGTTCTTC. The rearrangement links TRBV5-1 to TRBJ2-1, with 9 bases lining up with TRBD1. This CDR3 is built from 15 residues. Germline CDR1 SGHRS, CDR2 YFSETQ. J lost 7 bases, V lost 1 base, and 6 bases had no gene match.

The chain joins TRBV4-3 to TRBJ1-2; D is possibly TRBD1 (6 bases). The CDR3 totals 13 residues. The germline V and J ends were trimmed by 2 bases and 8 bases, with 12 bases remaining between them. CDR1 and CDR2 from the germline V gene are LGHNA and YSLEER. This chain's CDR3 is CASSQSHRDGYTF. The CDR3, as DNA: TGCGCCAGCAGCCAAAGTCACAGGGACGGCTACACCTTC.

The gene calls are TRBV6-5 and TRBJ2-3; TRBD1 aligns across 10 bases. Germline V gene lookup returns CDR1 MNHEY and CDR2 SVGAGI. The CDR3 is 13 residues long. With V trimmed by 11 bases and J by 4 bases, 6 bases remained unmatched. The CDR3 protein is CASRTGGSDTQYF. The CDR3 nucleotides read TGTGCCTCCCGGACAGGGGGTTCAGATACGCAGTATTTT.

V usage is TRBV7-3 and J usage is TRBJ2-5; no definite D call. The CDR3 is 13 residues long. The germline V gene has CDR1 SGHTA and CDR2 FQGTGA. Trimming removed 2 bases at V and 4 bases at J, with 8 bases between. This CDR3 reads CASSLGLGETQYF. As DNA, the CDR3 is TGTGCCAGCAGCTTAGGGTTGGGAGAGACCCAGTACTTC.

This clone occurred a few times. V usage is TRBV7-9 and J usage is TRBJ2-7; 12 nucleotides align to TRBD2. The CDR3 length is 14 residues. V dropped 5 bases and J dropped 6; count of bases not matched to a gene: 5. CDR1 is SEHNR, CDR2 FQNEAQ, per germline (reference sequence). The CDR3 sequence is CASSLPLAGGEQYF. The CDR3 coding sequence is TGTGCCAGCAGCCTGCCACTAGCGGGAGGCGAGCAGTACTTC.

The rearrangement joins TRBV28 to TRBJ1-1; tentatively, D is TRBD1 (5 bases). The germline gives CDR1 MDHEN, CDR2 SYDVKM. The CDR3 spans 13 residues. V was cut by 3 bases and J by 10 bases, with 15 bases left in between. CDR3 region: CASSFLAPGGAFF. In nucleotides, the CDR3 is TGTGCCAGCAGTTTCCTCGCCCCCGGGGGAGCTTTCTTT.

The V call is TRBV19, the J call TRBJ2-3, with TRBD2 matching over 8 bases. There are 13 residues in the CDR3. Germline V CDR1 and CDR2: LNHDA, SQIVND (reference sequence). V lost 8 bases to trimming and J lost 2 bases; unmatched junction nucleotides: 3. The CDR3 bases are TGTGCCAGTGGAGCGGGGGACACAGATACGCAGTATTTT. Translating gives CASGAGDTDTQYF.

The chain combines TRBV7-9 with TRBJ1-4; D perhaps matches TRBD1 (6 bases). There are 14 residues in the CDR3. Trimming removed 5 bases from V and 4 bases from J, with 11 bases in between. Germline V gene lookup returns CDR1 SEHNR and CDR2 FQNEAQ (reference sequence). The CDR3 bases are TGTGCCAGCAGCCTGCAGGGGATTAATGAAAAACTGTTTTTT. This codes for CASSLQGINEKLFF.

The gene calls are TRBV28 and TRBJ2-4, with D perhaps matching TRBD1 (5 bases). The CDR3 totals 15 residues. V lost 3 bases to trimming and J lost 7 bases, with 16 bases between them. CDR1 and CDR2 from the germline V gene are MDHEN and SYDVKM. The CDR3, as DNA: TGTGCCAGCAGTTTCCGACAGTCAGCAAGGAACATTCAGTACTTC. Its translation: CASSFRQSARNIQYF.

CDR3 region: CASSFRLGTGELFF. As DNA, the CDR3 is TGTGCCAGCAGCTTTCGGCTAGGAACCGGGGAGCTGTTTTTT. The V call is TRBV11-2, the J call TRBJ2-2; D not certain. The CDR3 is 14 amino acids. The germline V and J ends were trimmed by 3 bases and 5 bases, with 10 bases remaining between them. The V gene's germline CDR1 is SGHAT and CDR2 FQNNGV.

Turning to this clone: Other nucleotide sequences from this sample produce the same CDR3. V is TRBV28 and J is TRBJ1-2; 9 nucleotides agree with TRBD1. The CDR3 sequence is 13 residues long. V lost 6 bases and J lost 3; bases outside the gene matches: 2. The germline V gene encodes CDR1 MDHEN and CDR2 SYDVKM. CDR3 coding DNA: TGTGCCAGCAGAAGACAGGGGGACTATGGCTACACCTTC. Translation gives CASRRQGDYGYTF.

The chain couples TRBV7-9 to TRBJ2-7; TRBD2 matches at 13 bases. Looked up from germline, CDR1 is SEHNR and CDR2 is FQNEAQ (reference sequence). The V segment lost 6 bases and the J segment 6 bases; nucleotides outside the gene matches: 11. The CDR3 has 16 amino acids. Written as DNA, the CDR3 is TGTGCCAGCAGGTCCGGGACTAGCGGGACCTCGGGCGAGCAGTACTTC. Translating gives CASRSGTSGTSGEQYF.

The V and J genes are TRBV5-6 and TRBJ1-6; D unclear. Germline CDR1 is SGHDT and CDR2 is YYEEEE. This CDR3 comprises 16 residues. Between the trimmed V and J ends, which lost 0 bases and 7 bases, there was a span of 14 bases. CDR3 sequence reads: CASSLGVTRVNSPLHF. CDR3 coding DNA: TGTGCCAGCAGCTTGGGAGTTACGAGAGTAAATTCACCCCTCCACTTT.

The chain uses TRBV5-6 and TRBJ1-5; D gene unclear. The length of the CDR3 is 12 residues. V was clipped by 4 bases and J by 9 bases, with 11 bases between them. Germline loops: CDR1 SGHDT, CDR2 YYEEEE. CDR3 in amino acids: CASSPRTGPQHF. DNA of the CDR3: TGTGCCAGCAGCCCCCGGACGGGGCCCCAGCATTTT.

V usage is TRBV4-3 and J usage is TRBJ1-4; a possible D gene is TRBD1 (6 bases). CDR1 and CDR2 from the germline V gene are LGHNA and YSLEER. V dropped 3 bases and J dropped 8 bases, with 13 bases sitting between them. The CDR3 runs to 14 residues. DNA of the CDR3: TGCGCCAGCAGCCATTTCCCTAGGGGGGAAAAACTGTTTTTT. As protein: CASSHFPRGEKLFF.

This clone has more than one count but fewer than ten. The chain couples TRBV7-6 to TRBJ2-7; 7 bases are a match to TRBD1. After removal of 5 bases from V and 5 bases from J, the junction contained 9 bases not matched to a gene. The CDR3 runs to 14 residues. Germline values: CDR1 SGHVS, CDR2 FNYEAQ. The CDR3 protein is CASSPRQGSDEQYF. CDR3 coding DNA: TGTGCCAGCAGCCCCCGACAGGGAAGCGACGAGCAGTACTTC.

V is TRBV9 and J is TRBJ2-5, with a possible D match to TRBD1 (6 bases). Germline CDR1 is SGDLS and CDR2 is YYNGEE. Trimming took 2 bases from V and 2 from J, leaving 10 bases between them. CDR3 size: 14 residues. The CDR3 reads CASSVMGTQETQYF. The CDR3 coding sequence is TGTGCCAGCAGCGTGATGGGGACACAAGAGACCCAGTACTTC.

The chain combines TRBV5-6 with TRBJ2-7; D is uncertain. Germline V CDR1 and CDR2: SGHDT, YYEEEE. The CDR3 is 14 amino acids. V lost 3 bases and J 1 base, leaving 11 bases between the germline ends. In DNA, the CDR3 is TGTGCCAGCAGCTCCCCCGATAGATCCTACGAGCAGTACTTC. It codes for CASSSPDRSYEQYF.

For the CDR3, the DNA is TGTGCCAGCAGCTTATTCAGTCAGCCTCAGCCCCAGCATTTT. Residues: CASSLFSQPQPQHF. This rearrangement joins TRBV7-2 to TRBJ1-5; no clear D. Germline values: CDR1 SGHTA, CDR2 FQGNSA. The CDR3 has 14 residues. The V and J ends lost 2 bases and 6 bases respectively, with 11 bases between them. Based on the CDR3 plus reference TRBV7-2 and TRBJ1-5, the full variable domain is GAGVSQSPSNKVTEKGKDVELRCDPISGHTALYWYRQSLGQGLEFLIYFQGNSAPDKSGLPSDRFSAERTGGSVSTLTIQRTQQEDSAVYLCASSLFSQPQPQHFGDGTRLSIL.

V is TRBV19 and J is TRBJ2-2, with no clear D. V was cut by 2 bases and J by 0 bases, with 7 bases left in between. Germline CDR1 LNHDA, CDR2 SQIVND (reference sequence). This CDR3 has 15 residues. CDR3 coding DNA: TGTGCCAGTAGTATAAGTCTTACGAACACCGGGGAGCTGTTTTTT. Amino acid sequence: CASSISLTNTGELFF.

The chain couples TRBV5-1 to TRBJ2-7; D call uncertain. Germline CDR1 reads SGHRS; CDR2 reads YFSETQ. Trimming removed 4 bases at V and 3 bases at J, with 14 bases between. CDR3 size: 14 residues. Here the CDR3 reads CASSPTRANYEQYF. In nucleotides, the CDR3 is TGCGCCAGCAGCCCCACCCGGGCGAACTACGAGCAGTACTTC.